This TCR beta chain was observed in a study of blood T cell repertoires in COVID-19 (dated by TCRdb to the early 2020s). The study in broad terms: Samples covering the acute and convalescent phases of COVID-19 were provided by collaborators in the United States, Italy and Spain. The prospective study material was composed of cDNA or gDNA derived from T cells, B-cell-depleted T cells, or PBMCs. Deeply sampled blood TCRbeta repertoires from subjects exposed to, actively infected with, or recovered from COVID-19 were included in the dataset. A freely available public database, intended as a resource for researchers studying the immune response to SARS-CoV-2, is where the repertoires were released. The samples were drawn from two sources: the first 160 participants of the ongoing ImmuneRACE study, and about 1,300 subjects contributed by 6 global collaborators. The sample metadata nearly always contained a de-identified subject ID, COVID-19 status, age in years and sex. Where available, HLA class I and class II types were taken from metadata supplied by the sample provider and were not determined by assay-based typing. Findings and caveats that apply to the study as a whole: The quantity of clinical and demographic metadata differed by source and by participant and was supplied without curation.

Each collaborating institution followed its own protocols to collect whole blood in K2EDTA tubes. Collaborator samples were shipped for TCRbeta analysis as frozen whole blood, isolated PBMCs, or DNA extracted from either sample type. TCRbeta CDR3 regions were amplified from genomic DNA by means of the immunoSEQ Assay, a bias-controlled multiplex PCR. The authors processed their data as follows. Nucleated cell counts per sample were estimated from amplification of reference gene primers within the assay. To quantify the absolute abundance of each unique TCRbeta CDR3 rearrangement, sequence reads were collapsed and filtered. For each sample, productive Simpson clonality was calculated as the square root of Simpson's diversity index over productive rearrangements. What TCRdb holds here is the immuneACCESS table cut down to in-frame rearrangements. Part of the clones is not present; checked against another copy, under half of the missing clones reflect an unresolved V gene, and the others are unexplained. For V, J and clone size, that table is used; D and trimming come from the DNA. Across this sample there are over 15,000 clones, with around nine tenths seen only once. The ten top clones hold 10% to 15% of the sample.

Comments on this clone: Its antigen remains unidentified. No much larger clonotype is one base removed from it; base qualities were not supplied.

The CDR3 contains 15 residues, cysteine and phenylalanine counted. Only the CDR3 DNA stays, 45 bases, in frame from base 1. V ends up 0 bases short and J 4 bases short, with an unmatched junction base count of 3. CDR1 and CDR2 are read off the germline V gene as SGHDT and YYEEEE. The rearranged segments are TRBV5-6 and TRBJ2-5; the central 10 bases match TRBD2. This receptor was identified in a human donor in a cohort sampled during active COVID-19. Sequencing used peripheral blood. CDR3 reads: CASSLVLAGVETQYF. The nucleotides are TGTGCCAGCAGCTTGGTCCTAGCGGGGGTAGAGACCCAGTACTTC.